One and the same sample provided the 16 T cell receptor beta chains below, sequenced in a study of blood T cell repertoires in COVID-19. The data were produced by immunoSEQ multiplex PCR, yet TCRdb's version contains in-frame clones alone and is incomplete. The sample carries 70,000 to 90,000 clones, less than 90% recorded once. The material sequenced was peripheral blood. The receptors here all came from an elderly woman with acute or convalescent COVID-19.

In DNA, the CDR3 is TGCGCCAGCAGCTTGGTAGCCGGACAGGGGACAAATGAGCAGTTCTTC. Translating gives CASSLVAGQGTNEQFF. The J gene is TRBJ2-1, the V gene TRBV5-1; 9 positions match TRBD1. In germline, CDR1 is SGHRS, CDR2 YFSETQ. The CDR3 totals 16 residues. Trimming at V came to 0 bases and at J to 7 bases, leaving 8 bases not matched to a gene.

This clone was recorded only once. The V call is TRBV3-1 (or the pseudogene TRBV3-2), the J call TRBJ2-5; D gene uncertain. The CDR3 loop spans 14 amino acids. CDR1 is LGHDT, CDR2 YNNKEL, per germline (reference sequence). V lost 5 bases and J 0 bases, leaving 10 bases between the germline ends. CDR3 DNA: TGTGCCAGCAGCAGTCCGCGGTACCAAGAGACCCAGTACTTC. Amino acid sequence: CASSSPRYQETQYF.

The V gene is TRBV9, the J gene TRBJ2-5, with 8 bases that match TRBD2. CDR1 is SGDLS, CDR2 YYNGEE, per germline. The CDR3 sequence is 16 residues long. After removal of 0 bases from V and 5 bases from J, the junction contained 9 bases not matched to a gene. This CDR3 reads CASSVDRHPSGETQYF. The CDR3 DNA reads TGTGCCAGCAGCGTAGACCGACATCCTAGCGGGGAGACCCAGTACTTC.

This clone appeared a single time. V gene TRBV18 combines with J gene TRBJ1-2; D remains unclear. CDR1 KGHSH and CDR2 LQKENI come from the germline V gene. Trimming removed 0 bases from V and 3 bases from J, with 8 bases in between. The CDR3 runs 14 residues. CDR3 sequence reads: CASSPPAAHYGYTF. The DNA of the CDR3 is TGTGCCAGCTCACCACCGGCCGCCCACTATGGCTACACCTTC.

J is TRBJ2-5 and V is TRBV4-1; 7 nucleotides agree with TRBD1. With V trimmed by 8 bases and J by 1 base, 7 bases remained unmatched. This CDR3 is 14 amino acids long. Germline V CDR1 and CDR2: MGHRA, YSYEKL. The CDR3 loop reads CASATGVSQETQYF. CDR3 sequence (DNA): TGCGCCAGCGCAACAGGGGTAAGCCAAGAGACCCAGTACTTC.

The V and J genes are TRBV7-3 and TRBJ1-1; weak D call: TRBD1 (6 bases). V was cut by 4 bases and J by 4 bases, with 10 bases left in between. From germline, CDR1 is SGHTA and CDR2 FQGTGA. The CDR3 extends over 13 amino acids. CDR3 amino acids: CASSSQGSTEAFF. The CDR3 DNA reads TGTGCCAGCAGCTCCCAGGGGTCCACTGAAGCTTTCTTT.

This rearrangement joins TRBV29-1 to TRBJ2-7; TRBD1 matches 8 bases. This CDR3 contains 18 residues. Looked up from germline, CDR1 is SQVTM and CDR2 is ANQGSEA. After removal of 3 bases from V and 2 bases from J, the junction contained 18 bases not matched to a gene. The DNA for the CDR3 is TGCAGCGTTGATGGTGGGGTATTTGGGGACAGGACCACCTACGAGCAGTACTTC. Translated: CSVDGGVFGDRTTYEQYF.

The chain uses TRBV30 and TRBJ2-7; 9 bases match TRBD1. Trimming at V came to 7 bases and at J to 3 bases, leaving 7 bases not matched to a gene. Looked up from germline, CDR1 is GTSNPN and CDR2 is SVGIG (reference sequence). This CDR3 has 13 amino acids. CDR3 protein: CAFSGTGRYEQYF. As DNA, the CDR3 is TGTGCCTTCTCCGGGACAGGGCGCTACGAGCAGTACTTC.

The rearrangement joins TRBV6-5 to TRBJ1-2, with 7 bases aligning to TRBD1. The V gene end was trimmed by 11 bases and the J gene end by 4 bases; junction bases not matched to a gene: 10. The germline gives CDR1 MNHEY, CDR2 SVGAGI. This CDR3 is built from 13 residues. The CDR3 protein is CAVQGHLVYGYTF. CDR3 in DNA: TGTGCCGTACAGGGGCACCTGGTCTATGGCTACACCTTC.

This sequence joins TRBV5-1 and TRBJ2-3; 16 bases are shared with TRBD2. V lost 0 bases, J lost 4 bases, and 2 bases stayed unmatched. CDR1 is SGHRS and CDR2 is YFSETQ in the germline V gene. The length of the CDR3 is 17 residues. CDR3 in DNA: TGCGCCAGCAGCTTGGGAGGGACTAGCGGGGGGGCAGATACGCAGTATTTT. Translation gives CASSLGGTSGGADTQYF.

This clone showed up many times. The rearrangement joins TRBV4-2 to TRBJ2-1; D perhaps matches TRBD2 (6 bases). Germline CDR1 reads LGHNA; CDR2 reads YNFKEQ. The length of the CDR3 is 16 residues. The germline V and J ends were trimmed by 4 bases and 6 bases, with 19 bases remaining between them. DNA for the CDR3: TGTGCCAGCAGCCGAGCCAGGGCGGGGAAGATCAATGAGCAGTTCTTC. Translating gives CASSRARAGKINEQFF.

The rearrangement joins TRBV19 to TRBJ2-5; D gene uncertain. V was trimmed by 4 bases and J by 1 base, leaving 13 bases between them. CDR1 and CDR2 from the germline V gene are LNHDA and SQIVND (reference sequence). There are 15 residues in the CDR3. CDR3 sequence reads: CASSTPLLSQETQYF. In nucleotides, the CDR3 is TGTGCCAGTAGTACTCCTCTACTATCCCAAGAGACCCAGTACTTC.

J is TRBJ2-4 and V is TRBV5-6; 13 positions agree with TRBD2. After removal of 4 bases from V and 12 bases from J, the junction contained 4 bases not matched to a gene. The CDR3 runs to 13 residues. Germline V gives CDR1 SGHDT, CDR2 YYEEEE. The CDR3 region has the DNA TGTGCCAGCAGCCCGGGACTAGCGGGGCCTCAGTACTTC. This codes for CASSPGLAGPQYF.

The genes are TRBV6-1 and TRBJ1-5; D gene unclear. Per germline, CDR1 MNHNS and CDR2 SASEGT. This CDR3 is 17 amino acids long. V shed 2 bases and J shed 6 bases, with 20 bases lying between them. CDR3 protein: CASSELLTSAVGQPQHF. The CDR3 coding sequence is TGTGCCAGCAGTGAACTCCTCACATCTGCTGTTGGTCAGCCCCAGCATTTT.

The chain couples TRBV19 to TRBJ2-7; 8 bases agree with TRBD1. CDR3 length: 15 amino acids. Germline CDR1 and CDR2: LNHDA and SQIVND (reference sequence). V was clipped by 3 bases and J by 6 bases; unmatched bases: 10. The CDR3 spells CASSILDRENCEQYF. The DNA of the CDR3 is TGTGCCAGTAGTATCCTGGACAGGGAAAATTGCGAGCAGTACTTC.

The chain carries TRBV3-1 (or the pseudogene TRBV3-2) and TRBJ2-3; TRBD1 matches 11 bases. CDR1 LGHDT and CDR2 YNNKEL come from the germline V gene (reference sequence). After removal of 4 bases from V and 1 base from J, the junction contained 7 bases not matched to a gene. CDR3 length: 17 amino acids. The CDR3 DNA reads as TGTGCCAGCAGCCGGACAGGGGGCGCCTCGGGCACAGATACGCAGTATTTT. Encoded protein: CASSRTGGASGTDTQYF.